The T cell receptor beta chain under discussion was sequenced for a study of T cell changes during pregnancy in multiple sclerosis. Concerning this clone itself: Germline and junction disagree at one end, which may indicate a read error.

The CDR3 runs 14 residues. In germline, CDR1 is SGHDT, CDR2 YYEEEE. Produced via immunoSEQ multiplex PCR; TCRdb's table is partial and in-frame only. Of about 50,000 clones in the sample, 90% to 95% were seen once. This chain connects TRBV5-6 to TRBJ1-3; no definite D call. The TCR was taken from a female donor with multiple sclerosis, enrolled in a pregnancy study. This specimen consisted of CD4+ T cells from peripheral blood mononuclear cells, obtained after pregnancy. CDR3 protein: CASSLVTDRNAIYF. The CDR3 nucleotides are TGTGCCAGCAGCCTCGTCACAGACCGAAACGCCATATATTTT.